One and the same sample provided the 25 T cell receptor beta chains below, sequenced in a study of T cell repertoires in cytomegalovirus infection. These receptors' targets are unknown. TCRdb redid the calling of the reads with MiXCR, one entry per CDR3 protein. The table shows about 330,000 distinct CDR3 sequences, with around a third occurring only once. The sequenced sample was cultured PBMCs, obtained from culture after CMV antigen stimulation. These receptors all come from a human donor in good health (CMV status not recorded). Some clones in this sample may be carry-over from other donors' samples.

The J gene is TRBJ1-3, the V gene TRBV7-2; no definite D call. The CDR3 is 13 residues long. Per germline, CDR1 SGHTA and CDR2 FQGNSA. The V end lost 3 bases, the J end lost 2 bases, and 5 bases lay between the germline ends. The CDR3, as DNA: TGTGCCAGCAGCTTCCCCCCTGGAAACACCATATATTTT. This codes for CASSFPPGNTIYF.

This clonotype occurred a few times. The chain links TRBV28 to TRBJ2-7; D possibly matches TRBD1 or TRBD2 (5 bases each). Germline V lookup: CDR1 MDHEN, CDR2 SYDVKM. V was trimmed by 4 bases and J by 2 bases, leaving 15 bases between them. This CDR3 contains 15 residues. CDR3 sequence reads: CASSSGASWAYEQYF. The CDR3 DNA reads as TGTGCCAGCAGTTCCGGGGCCTCCTGGGCCTACGAGCAGTACTTC.

The genes are TRBV5-8 and TRBJ2-1; TRBD2 matches 16 bases. V was pared by 3 bases and J by 3 bases, with 6 bases of the junction left unmatched. The CDR3 runs 18 residues. From germline, CDR1 is SGHTS and CDR2 YDEGEE. The CDR3: CASSSGTSGRVGYNEQFF. DNA of the CDR3: TGTGCCAGCAGCTCCGGGACTAGCGGGAGGGTTGGCTACAATGAGCAGTTCTTC. Full variable domain (remainder filled in from reference TRBV5-8 and TRBJ2-1): EAGVTQSPTHLIKTRGQQATLRCSPISGHTSVYWYQQALGLGLQFLLWYDEGEERNRGNFPPRFSGRQFPNYSSELNVNALELEDSALYLCASSSGTSGRVGYNEQFFGPGTRLTVL.

The rearrangement joins TRBV20-1 to TRBJ1-1; D ambiguous. This CDR3 has 13 amino acids. Germline-derived CDR1 and CDR2 are DFQATT and SNEGSKA (reference sequence). V dropped 2 bases and J dropped 0 bases, with 7 bases sitting between them. The CDR3 spells CSARSPLNTEAFF. DNA for the CDR3: TGCAGTGCTAGATCGCCCTTGAACACTGAAGCTTTCTTT.

The genes are TRBV12-3 or TRBV12-4 and TRBJ2-1, with 9 positions matching TRBD2. The CDR3 length is 15 residues. Germline trimming cut 6 bases from V and 4 bases from J; bases unmatched to any gene: 7. In DNA form, the CDR3 reads TGTGCCAGCAGCCTCAGACTAGCGGTATACAATGAGCAGTTCTTC. It translates to CASSLRLAVYNEQFF.

V gene TRBV7-2 combines with J gene TRBJ2-2; no firm D call. V gave up 2 bases and J gave up 6 bases, with 13 bases separating them. The germline CDR1 and CDR2 sequences are SGHTA and FQGNSA. CDR3 length: 15 amino acids. The CDR3 DNA is TGTGCCAGCAGCTTAAAACGTACTATCCCCGGGGAGCTGTTTTTT. Its protein product is CASSLKRTIPGELFF.

Concerning this clonotype: An end of the junction does not agree with germline; a read error may underlie this. The gene calls are TRBV4-1 and TRBJ2-2; 10 bases match TRBD2. Germline-derived CDR1 and CDR2 are MGHRA and YSYEKL. The CDR3 sequence is 17 residues long. The CDR3 region is CASSQRLAGVGTGELFF. The CDR3 DNA reads as TGTGCCAGCAGCCAAAGGCTAGCGGGAGTTGGGACCGGGGAGCTGTTTTTT.

This clonotype was seen a few times. The rearrangement links TRBV27 to TRBJ2-1; 10 nucleotides agree with TRBD2. Trimming cost V 5 bases and J 9 bases; bases outside gene matches: 16. The CDR3 has 17 residues. Germline-derived CDR1 and CDR2 are MNHEY and SMNVEV (reference sequence). The CDR3 sequence: CASSLLLAGLVRREQFF. For the CDR3, the DNA is TGTGCCAGCAGTCTCCTACTAGCGGGATTAGTCAGACGTGAGCAGTTCTTC.

V gene TRBV7-2 combines with J gene TRBJ2-4; D unclear. The CDR3 totals 18 residues. CDR1 and CDR2 (germline): SGHTA, FQGNSA. Trimming removed 1 base from V and 4 bases from J, with 20 bases in between. DNA for the CDR3: TGTGCCAGCAGCTTAGTATATCGGACCACAAGGGATAAAAACATTCAGTACTTC. This sequence encodes CASSLVYRTTRDKNIQYF.

This clonotype showed up just a few times. The V and J genes are TRBV10-3 and TRBJ2-3; 7 bases match TRBD2. Germline V gives CDR1 ENHRY, CDR2 SYGVKD. The CDR3 is 17 amino acids. The trim removed 6 bases at V and 5 bases at J, leaving 17 bases unmatched. The CDR3 loop reads CAIRPGGSGYIRDTQYF. The CDR3, as DNA: TGTGCCATCAGACCCGGGGGTAGCGGGTATATCAGAGATACGCAGTATTTT.

The chain combines TRBV12-3 or TRBV12-4 with TRBJ2-1; 12 nucleotides line up with TRBD2. The junction had 2 bases not matched to a gene; V was cut back by 4 bases and J by 7 bases. The CDR3 contains 14 residues. CDR3 bases: TGTGCCAGCAGTTCGACTAGCGGGAGAAATGAGCAGTTCTTC. Protein product: CASSSTSGRNEQFF.

This clonotype was observed once. This sequence joins TRBV20-1 and TRBJ1-1, with 7 bases aligning to TRBD1. The CDR3 length is 18 residues. Germline V gene sequence: CDR1 DFQATT, CDR2 SNEGSKA (reference sequence). After removal of 1 base from V and 1 base from J, the junction contained 15 bases not matched to a gene. CDR3 in DNA: TGCAGTGCTAGAGTCATACAGCCGACAGGGTGGGAGAACACTGAAGCTTTCTTT. Translation gives CSARVIQPTGWENTEAFF.

V is TRBV23-1 and J is TRBJ2-3; tentatively, D is TRBD1 or TRBD2 (6 bases each). TRBV23-1 is classed as an ORF, of uncertain function. The CDR3 loop spans 13 amino acids. Deletions cut 4 bases from V and 8 bases from J, with 13 bases between. The CDR3 sequence: CASSRGALGTQYF. The CDR3 nucleotides read TGCGCCAGCAGTCGGGGGGCTCTCGGTACGCAGTATTTT.

The rearrangement joins TRBV18 to TRBJ2-1; perhaps D is TRBD1 or TRBD2 (5 bases each). Trimming left V 2 bases short and J 1 base short, with 12 bases between. Germline-derived CDR1 and CDR2 are KGHSH and LQKENI. The CDR3 sequence is 16 residues long. The chain's CDR3 is CASSPVDGASYNEQFF. CDR3 coding DNA: TGTGCCAGCTCACCAGTCGACGGGGCTTCCTACAATGAGCAGTTCTTC.

This clonotype was detected once. The genes are TRBV7-2 and TRBJ1-2, with 8 bases identical to TRBD1. This CDR3 is built from 17 residues. J lost 4 bases, V lost 3 bases, and 13 bases had no gene match. Germline values: CDR1 SGHTA, CDR2 FQGNSA. CDR3 sequence (DNA): TGTGCCAGCAGCTTCGACCCAAACAGGGGGATCGGCTATGGCTACACCTTC. Residues: CASSFDPNRGIGYGYTF.

This clonotype was seen just once. At one end the junction does not follow the germline gene, possibly because of a read error. The J gene is TRBJ2-1, the V gene TRBV5-3; D not certain. TRBV5-3 is reported as an ORF; its role is uncertain. The CDR3 length is 12 residues. The CDR3 sequence: CASSLELNEQFF. CDR3 nucleotide sequence: TGTGCCAGCAGCTTGGAGCTAAATGAGCAGTTCTTC.

In its sample, this clonotype was seen a few times. V is TRBV7-2 and J is TRBJ2-7; D might be TRBD2 (6 bases). The CDR3 extends over 14 amino acids. Trimming pared 5 bases from V and 3 bases from J, leaving 14 bases between. CDR1 SGHTA and CDR2 FQGNSA come from the germline V gene. The CDR3 DNA sequence: TGTGCCAGCAGCCGAAAACGGGGGTTCTACGAGCAGTACGTC. This gives the protein CASSRKRGFYEQYV.

The gene calls are TRBV29-1 and TRBJ1-2; D gene uncertain. The CDR3 totals 13 residues. Germline V CDR1 and CDR2: SQVTM, ANQGSEA. V dropped 5 bases and J dropped 6 bases, with 16 bases sitting between them. The DNA of the CDR3 is TGCAGCGTTTATAAAGTACCGGCGGATGGCTACACCTTC. This sequence encodes CSVYKVPADGYTF.

This clonotype was observed a handful of times. This chain joins TRBV10-3 and TRBJ2-5; 9 nucleotides match TRBD1. The V and J ends lost 9 bases and 2 bases, in that order; junction bases with no gene match: 4. The CDR3 length is 13 residues. CDR1 is ENHRY, CDR2 SYGVKD, per germline. CDR3 in DNA: TGTGCCATTAAACAGGGGGCACAAGAGACCCAGTACTTC. As protein: CAIKQGAQETQYF.

The CDR3 is CASSYVRQETQYF. The CDR3 nucleotides are TGTGCCAGCAGTTACGTTCGCCAAGAGACCCAGTACTTC. The gene calls are TRBV6-5 and TRBJ2-5; D is undetermined. The CDR3 runs 13 residues. CDR1 MNHEY and CDR2 SVGAGI come from the germline V gene. V lost 2 bases, J lost 1 base, and 5 bases lay in between.

The CDR3 DNA is TGTGCCAGCAGCGAGGCCTGGCTAGCCAACCAAGAGACCCAGTACTTC. Encoded protein: CASSEAWLANQETQYF. The chain combines TRBV14 with TRBJ2-5, with a weak D call TRBD2 (5 bases). The CDR3 is 16 residues long. The germline V gene has CDR1 SGHDN and CDR2 FVKESK. V dropped 5 bases and J dropped 0 bases, with 16 bases sitting between them.

This chain links TRBV10-2 with TRBJ2-2; 10 bases are shared with TRBD2. Looked up from germline, CDR1 is WSHSY and CDR2 is SAAADI. V shed 3 bases, J shed 3 bases, and the junction held 4 bases outside the gene matches. This CDR3 region has 16 residues. The CDR3 sequence: CASSDTSGKDTGELFF. For the CDR3, the DNA is TGCGCCAGCAGTGACACTAGCGGGAAGGACACCGGGGAGCTGTTTTTT.

The chain combines TRBV29-1 with TRBJ2-5; TRBD1 matches 7 bases. From germline, CDR1 is SQVTM and CDR2 ANQGSEA. This CDR3 has 12 residues. V gave up 6 bases and J gave up 5 bases; unmatched junction bases: 6. The CDR3 region has the DNA TGCAGCGTGACGACAGGGAGCGAGACCCAGTACTTC. It yields the protein CSVTTGSETQYF. Complete variable domain (other parts from reference TRBV29-1 and TRBJ2-5): SAVISQKPSRDICQRGTSLTIQCQVDSQVTMMFWYRQQPGQSLTLIATANQGSEATYESGFVIDKFPISRPNLTFSTLTVSNMSPEDSSIYLCSVTTGSETQYFGPGTRLLVL.

The chain uses TRBV7-2 and TRBJ1-1, with D tentatively TRBD1 (6 bases). Germline CDR1 SGHTA, CDR2 FQGNSA. Trimming removed 5 bases from V and 0 bases from J, with 19 bases in between. The CDR3 loop spans 17 amino acids. The DNA for the CDR3 is TGTGCCAGCAGCCGAGGCACCGTCCGGGGGCTGAACACTGAAGCTTTCTTT. It translates to CASSRGTVRGLNTEAFF.

This clonotype was seen at least ten times. The chain couples TRBV7-9 to TRBJ2-3, with 7 bases aligning to TRBD2. The CDR3 contains 16 residues. From germline, CDR1 is SEHNR and CDR2 FQNEAQ (reference sequence). The V and J ends lost 7 bases and 1 base, in that order; junction bases with no gene match: 11. The CDR3 region is CASILSGLAGTDTQYF. CDR3 bases: TGTGCCAGCATCCTATCTGGGCTAGCGGGCACAGATACGCAGTATTTT.